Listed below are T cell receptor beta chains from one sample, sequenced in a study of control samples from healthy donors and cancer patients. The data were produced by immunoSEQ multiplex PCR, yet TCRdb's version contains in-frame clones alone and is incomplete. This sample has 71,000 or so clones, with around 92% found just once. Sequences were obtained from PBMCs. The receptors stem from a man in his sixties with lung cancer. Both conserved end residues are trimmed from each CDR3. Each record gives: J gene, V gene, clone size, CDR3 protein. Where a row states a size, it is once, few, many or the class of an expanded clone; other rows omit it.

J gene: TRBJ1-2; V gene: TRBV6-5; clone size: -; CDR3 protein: ASSYYGVNYGYT
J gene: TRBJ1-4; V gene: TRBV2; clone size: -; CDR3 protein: ASTDRVTYEKLF
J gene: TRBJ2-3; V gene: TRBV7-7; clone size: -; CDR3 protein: ASSSAGQPTDTQY
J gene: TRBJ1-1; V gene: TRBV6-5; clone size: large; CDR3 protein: ASRHQGSTEAF
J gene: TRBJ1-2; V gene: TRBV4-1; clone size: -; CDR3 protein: ASSPQGEVYGYT
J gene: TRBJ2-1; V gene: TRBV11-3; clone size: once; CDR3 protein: ASSNRQGLNEQF
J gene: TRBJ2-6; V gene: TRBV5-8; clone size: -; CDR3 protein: ASSLYTWGTGANVLT
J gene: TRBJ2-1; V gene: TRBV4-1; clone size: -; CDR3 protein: ASSQRAGSSYNEQF
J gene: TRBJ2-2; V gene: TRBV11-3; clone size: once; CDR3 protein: ASSFGERELF
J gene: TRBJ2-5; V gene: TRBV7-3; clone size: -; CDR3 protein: ASSFKGEGTQY
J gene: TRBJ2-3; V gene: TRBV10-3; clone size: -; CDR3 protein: AISALAGVPDTQY
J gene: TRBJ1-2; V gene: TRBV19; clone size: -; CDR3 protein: ASSPPAAYGYT
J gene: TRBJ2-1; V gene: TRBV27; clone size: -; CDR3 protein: ASSLDWINEQF
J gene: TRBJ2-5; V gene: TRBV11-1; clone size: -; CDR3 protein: ASSWTSGARETQY
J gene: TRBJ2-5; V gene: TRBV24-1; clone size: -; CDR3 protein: ATSRLDRGGEPQETQY
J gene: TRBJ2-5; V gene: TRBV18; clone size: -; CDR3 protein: ASSGQGAEETQY
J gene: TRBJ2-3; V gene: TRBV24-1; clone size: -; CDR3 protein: ATSDLRGGTDTQY
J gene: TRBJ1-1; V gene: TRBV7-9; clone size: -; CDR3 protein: ASSLVGGTSEAF
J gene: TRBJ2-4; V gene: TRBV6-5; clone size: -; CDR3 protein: ASSRDRGNKNIQY
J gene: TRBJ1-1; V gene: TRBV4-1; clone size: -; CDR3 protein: ASSQTQGVNTEAF
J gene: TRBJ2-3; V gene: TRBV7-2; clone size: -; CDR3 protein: ASRIAGVTTDTQY
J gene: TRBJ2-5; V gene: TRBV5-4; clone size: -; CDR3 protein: ASRDRGRAEETQY
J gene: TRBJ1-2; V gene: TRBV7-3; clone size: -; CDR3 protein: ASSLGTESNYGYT
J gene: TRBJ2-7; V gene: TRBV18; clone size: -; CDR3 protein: ASSPPPLGREQY
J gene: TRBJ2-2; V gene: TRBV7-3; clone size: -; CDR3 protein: ASTPGTGELF
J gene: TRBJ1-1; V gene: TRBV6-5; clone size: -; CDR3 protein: ASGEGGWTEAF
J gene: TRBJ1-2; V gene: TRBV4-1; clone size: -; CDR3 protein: ASSQTTYGYT
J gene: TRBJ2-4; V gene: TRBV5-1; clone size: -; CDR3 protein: ASSGRGGGIANIQY
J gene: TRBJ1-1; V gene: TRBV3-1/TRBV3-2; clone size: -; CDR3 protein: ASNGQGTKTF
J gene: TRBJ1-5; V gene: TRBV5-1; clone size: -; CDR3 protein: ASSFSGASGQPQH
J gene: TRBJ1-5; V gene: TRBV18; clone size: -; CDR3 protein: ASSPPDSNQPQH
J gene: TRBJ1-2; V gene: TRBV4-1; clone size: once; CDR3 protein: ASSQDQTGWYGYT
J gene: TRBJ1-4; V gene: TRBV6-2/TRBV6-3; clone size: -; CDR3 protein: ASSYSLPTGNSF
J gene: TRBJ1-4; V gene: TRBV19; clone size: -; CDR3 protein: ASSVPGQGFEKLF
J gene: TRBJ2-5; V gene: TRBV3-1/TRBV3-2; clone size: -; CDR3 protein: ASSQELSGGPGKTQY
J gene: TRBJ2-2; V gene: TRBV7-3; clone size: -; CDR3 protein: ASSLSGGRSTGELF
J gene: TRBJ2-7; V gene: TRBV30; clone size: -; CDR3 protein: ACLGLAGYEQY
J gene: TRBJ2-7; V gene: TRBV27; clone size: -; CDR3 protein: ASSFSKGQTGYEQY
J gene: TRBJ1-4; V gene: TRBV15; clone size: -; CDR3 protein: ATSRSPQEGGEKLF
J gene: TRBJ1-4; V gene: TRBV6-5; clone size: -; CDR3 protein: ASSYLGPVKGEKLF
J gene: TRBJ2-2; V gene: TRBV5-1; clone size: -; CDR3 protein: ASSFGQGVTGELF
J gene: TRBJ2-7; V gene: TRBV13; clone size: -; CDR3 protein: ASSLGQGYPYEQY